This note documents a single TCR beta chain sequence. The target of this receptor is not known. The input lacks base qualities; no much larger clone sits a single base away. The immunoSEQ Assay, a bias-controlled multiplex PCR, was used to amplify TCRbeta CDR3 regions from genomic DNA. The paper's data handling went like this. The number of nucleated cells in each sample was estimated from the amplification of reference gene primers within the assay. To quantify the absolute abundance of each unique TCRbeta CDR3 rearrangement, sequence reads were collapsed and filtered. For each sample, productive Simpson clonality was calculated as the square root of Simpson's diversity index over productive rearrangements. Held by TCRdb, this immuneACCESS table contains in-frame sequences only and omits some clones. Under half of the omission traces to an unresolved V gene where checked; the cause of the rest is unknown. The DNA was the basis for D and trimming; V, J and clone size are from that table. Counted in this sample were 130,000 or so clones; 65% to 80% of them appeared once. Roughly 17% of the sample goes to the ten largest clones.

Whole blood was collected in K2EDTA tubes by collaborating institutions according to the institutions' own protocols. For TCRbeta analysis, collaborators shipped samples in one of three forms: frozen whole blood, isolated PBMCs, or DNA extracted from either of those sample types. The data were taken from a study of blood T cell repertoires in COVID-19 (dated by TCRdb to 2020 to 2021). For the study in its entirety: Samples covering the acute and convalescent phases of COVID-19 were provided by collaborators in the United States, Italy and Spain. The material from the prospective study consisted of cDNA or gDNA derived from T cells, B-cell-depleted T cells, or PBMCs. Samples came from the ongoing ImmuneRACE study (first 160 participants) plus 1,254 subjects from 6 global collaborators. A freely available public database, intended as a resource for researchers studying the immune response to SARS-CoV-2, is where the repertoires were released. HLA class I and class II types, where available, came from metadata supplied by the sample provider rather than from assay-based typing. A de-identified subject ID, COVID-19 status, age in years and sex were almost always included in the sample metadata. Subjects who had been exposed to COVID-19, were actively infected with it, or had recovered from it provided the deeply sampled blood TCRbeta repertoires that made up the dataset.

Paper-wide results and their limitations: How much clinical and demographic metadata was included differed by source and by participant, and the metadata was provided uncurated.

The CDR3 holds 16 amino acids from the cysteine to the phenylalanine. The kept DNA is CDR3 alone, 48 bases in frame from the first base. Ends trimmed: V by 1 base, J by 4 bases; bases unmatched to a gene: 5. CDR1 and CDR2 are read off the germline V gene as SGHAT and FQNNGV. The V and J segments used are TRBV11-2 and TRBJ2-1, with 9 bases in between that match TRBD2. The receptor was isolated from a man aged 50 to 59 with acute or convalescent COVID-19. What was sequenced was peripheral blood. At the DNA level, the sequence is TGTGCCAGCAGCTTAGGGTCGCGGGGGGGGTACAATGAGCAGTTCTTC. Its translation reads: CASSLGSRGGYNEQFF.